These 12 T cell receptor beta chains originate from one sample sequenced in a study of blood T cells in healthy people across ages. The use of a sample-barcoded 5' primer and a J-beta primer mix characterized a second PCR of roughly 7 to 11 cycles. From the 5' RACE reads, TCRdb called clonotypes with MiXCR, one entry per CDR3 protein. The sample lists around 1,800,000 distinct CDR3 sequences, about two fifths occurring once. The sequencing sample was made of blood. All receptors derive from a human donor in good health.

This rearrangement joins TRBV7-8 to TRBJ1-2; 12 positions agree with TRBD1. This CDR3 has 17 residues. The trim removed 1 base at V and 5 bases at J, leaving 8 bases unmatched. CDR1 is SGHVS and CDR2 is FQNEAQ in the germline V gene. The CDR3 sequence is CASSLDLGQGAWYGYTF. The DNA for the CDR3 is TGTGCCAGCAGCTTAGATCTGGGACAGGGGGCTTGGTATGGCTACACCTTC.

This sequence joins TRBV20-1 and TRBJ2-3, with D uncertain. The CDR3 is made up of 11 amino acids. Per the germline V gene, CDR1 is DFQATT and CDR2 is SNEGSKA (reference sequence). Trimming left V 3 bases short and J 5 bases short, with 6 bases between. CDR3 nucleotide sequence: TGCAGTGCTAGGCTTAGAGATACGCAGTATTTT. As protein: CSARLRDTQYF.

This sequence joins TRBV29-1 and TRBJ2-3, with 11 bases aligning to TRBD2. This CDR3 spans 15 amino acids. The germline gives CDR1 SQVTM, CDR2 ANQGSEA. Germline trimming cut 2 bases from V and 9 bases from J; bases unmatched to any gene: 10. CDR3 region: CSVEPGTSGDGTQYF. Here the CDR3 DNA reads TGCAGCGTTGAACCCGGGACTAGCGGAGACGGAACGCAGTATTTT.

This chain joins TRBV20-1 and TRBJ2-1; the D gene is possibly TRBD2 (5 bases). The germline V gene has CDR1 DFQATT and CDR2 SNEGSKA (reference sequence). V was trimmed by 1 base and J by 0 bases, leaving 16 bases between them. The CDR3 is made up of 17 amino acids. The chain's CDR3 is CSARGTVGSVSYNEQFF. The CDR3 coding sequence is TGCAGTGCTAGAGGGACGGTTGGTAGCGTCTCCTACAATGAGCAGTTCTTC.

This chain links TRBV4-2 with TRBJ2-1; TRBD2 matches at 7 bases. Per the germline V gene, CDR1 is LGHNA and CDR2 is YNFKEQ. This CDR3 comprises 15 residues. Trimming took 7 bases from V and 1 from J; bases not matched to a gene: 7. DNA for the CDR3: TGTGCCAGCACACTAGAGCGGGGATCCTACAATGAGCAGTTCTTC. It is translated as CASTLERGSYNEQFF.

This clonotype has a count of ten or more. The chain has TRBV2 and TRBJ2-7; D is undetermined. Germline CDR1 and CDR2: SNHLY and FYNNEI. There are 15 residues in the CDR3. V was clipped by 3 bases and J by 2 bases, with 14 bases between them. CDR3 residues: CASSDGPSPTYEQYF. CDR3 DNA sequence: TGTGCCAGCAGTGACGGACCCTCTCCTACCTACGAGCAGTACTTC. The whole variable domain, remainder taken from reference TRBV2 and TRBJ2-7, is EPEVTQTPSHQVTQMGQEVILRCVPISNHLYFYWYRQILGQKVEFLVSFYNNEISEKSEIFDDQFSVERPDGSNFTLKIRSTKLEDSAMYFCASSDGPSPTYEQYFGPGTRLTVT.

The rearrangement joins TRBV6-5 to TRBJ2-7, with TRBD2 matching over 8 bases. J was trimmed by 0 bases and V by 4 bases; bases with no gene match: 20. Germline V gene sequence: CDR1 MNHEY, CDR2 SVGAGI. The length of the CDR3 is 20 residues. The CDR3 is CASSSVMFIGPGGFSYEQYF. Written as DNA, the CDR3 is TGTGCCAGCAGTTCTGTAATGTTCATAGGTCCGGGGGGGTTCTCCTACGAGCAGTACTTC.

This clonotype was counted between two and nine times. The V call is TRBV7-2, the J call TRBJ2-1, with TRBD2 as a possible D gene (7 bases). CDR1 and CDR2 from the germline V gene are SGHTA and FQGNSA. Trimming shortened V by 5 bases and J by 7 bases, and 21 bases separated the two germline ends. The length of the CDR3 is 16 residues. The DNA of the CDR3 is TGTGCCAGCAGCCCTAGAGGGGCGGGGGCGGGGAATGAGCAGTTCTTC. Protein sequence: CASSPRGAGAGNEQFF.

This sequence joins TRBV20-1 and TRBJ1-2, with unresolved D. The CDR3 loop spans 10 amino acids. The germline CDR1 and CDR2 sequences are DFQATT and SNEGSKA (reference sequence). Trimming removed 5 bases at V and 6 bases at J, with 7 bases between. As DNA, the CDR3 is TGCAGTGCTGGCTATCATGGCTACACCTTC. Its translation is CSAGYHGYTF.

This clonotype came up a few times. CDR3 in DNA: TGTGCCACCAGCAGAGTCATACAGGGCGAAGCTTTCTTT. As protein: CATSRVIQGEAFF. The chain combines TRBV15 with TRBJ1-1; D is perhaps TRBD1 (6 bases). The CDR3 totals 13 residues. Trimming removed 1 base at V and 8 bases at J, with 11 bases between. Germline CDR1 is LNHNV and CDR2 is YYDKDF (reference sequence).

This chain joins TRBV7-3 and TRBJ2-6; D is possibly TRBD2 (5 bases). The CDR3 contains 16 residues. Germline assignment: CDR1 SGHTA and CDR2 FQGTGA. V gave up 2 bases and J gave up 4 bases, with 12 bases separating them. The CDR3 is CASSLGGGPGANVLTF. In nucleotides, the CDR3 is TGTGCCAGCAGCTTAGGCGGAGGTCCGGGGGCCAACGTCCTGACTTTC. Full variable domain (missing parts from reference TRBV7-3 and TRBJ2-6): GAGVSQTPSNKVTEKGKYVELRCDPISGHTALYWYRQSLGQGPEFLIYFQGTGAADDSGLPNDRFFAVRPEGSVSTLKIQRTERGDSAVYLCASSLGGGPGANVLTFGAGSRLTVL.

The rearrangement uses TRBV2 and TRBJ2-5; D may be TRBD2 (5 bases). The better agreement between TRBJ2-7 and the DNA end casts doubt on the J call. This CDR3 has 10 residues. Per germline, CDR1 SNHLY and CDR2 FYNNEI. The CDR3 coding sequence is TGTGCCAGCCGGGGAACCGAGCAGTACTTC. This translates into CASRGTEQYF.